These T cell receptor beta chains were read from a single sample in a study of T cells expressing NK-cell markers. From its re-call of the 5' RACE reads, TCRdb lists each CDR3 protein once, without DNA. Seen in this sample are about 460,000 distinct CDR3 sequences; the ten most common clones hold almost 1.5%. Input material: blood T cells: a sorted CD56 or NKG2C T cell subset, CD4+ or CD8+ T cells, or bulk PBMC T cells (not recorded which). Receptors originate from a woman aged 50 to 60 in good health. CDR3s include the opening cysteine and the closing phenylalanine or tryptophan.

V	J	CDR3
TRBV5-1	TRBJ2-4	CASRRQQSDIQYF
TRBV6-1	TRBJ2-1	CASTGGRSYNEQFF
TRBV3-1	TRBJ2-1	CASSQIGGYNEQFF
TRBV4-1	TRBJ2-1	CASSQEGPSTSTGYNEQFF
TRBV24-1	TRBJ1-2	CATSDSQGAGYGYTF
TRBV5-1	TRBJ2-1	CASGTKPSSYNEQFF
TRBV29-1	TRBJ1-1	CSVGGGNTEAFF
TRBV15	TRBJ2-5	CATSRGGQTGAQYF
TRBV4-1	TRBJ1-5	CASSQNQGYQPQHF
TRBV24-1	TRBJ2-3	CATSALHGIGTQYF
TRBV3-1	TRBJ2-1	CASSQVRLAGVHNEQFF
TRBV6-2/TRBV6-3	TRBJ2-2	CASRPAGGPTGELFF
TRBV4-1	TRBJ2-7	CASSRLLAAVYEQYF
TRBV6-5	TRBJ2-3	CASSSPETSGRSYTQYF
TRBV5-1	TRBJ2-1	CASSLGGLKDNEQFF
TRBV20-1	TRBJ2-5	CSARGQGQETQYF
TRBV12-3/TRBV12-4	TRBJ1-1	CASSLQDLTGAFF
TRBV12-3/TRBV12-4	TRBJ2-7	CASSQGGGLYEQYF
TRBV20-1	TRBJ1-3	CSARVAGGGNTIYF
TRBV4-2	TRBJ2-7	CASSQISTNYEQYF
TRBV10-3	TRBJ2-1	CAISAGTGGPQFF
TRBV20-1	TRBJ2-1	CSARIIIPPNEQFF
TRBV3-1	TRBJ2-3	CASSRKPPGLARFTDTQYF
TRBV3-1	TRBJ2-3	CASRPRASAGVADTQYF
TRBV24-1	TRBJ2-3	CATSDFASGPSTDTQYF
TRBV3-1	TRBJ2-1	CASSQSRGRDVEQFF
TRBV6-6	TRBJ2-7	CASRLQGASYEQYF
TRBV20-1	TRBJ2-1	CSASFYAGGYNEQFF
TRBV5-6	TRBJ1-5	CASSLYGYNQPQHF
TRBV11-1	TRBJ2-3	CASSRRDTRTDTQYF
TRBV7-9	TRBJ2-1	CASTREPSSYNEQFF
TRBV5-1	TRBJ2-1	CASSRDDEQFF
TRBV5-1	TRBJ2-2	CASSLVGTVNTGELFF
TRBV6-1	TRBJ2-7	CSVSGPPHEQYF
TRBV7-8	TRBJ2-1	CASSFTQGFPPYNEQFF
TRBV2	TRBJ1-1	CASNTGQGTEAFF
TRBV4-2	TRBJ1-6	CASSQDNSPLHF
TRBV6-4	TRBJ1-2	CASSESLPKGYTF
TRBV27	TRBJ2-1	CASSFLAGNNEQFF
TRBV10-1	TRBJ2-3	CASSESRGTLRTQYF
TRBV12-3/TRBV12-4	TRBJ1-2	CASSLVAGPLHYGYTF
TRBV4-1	TRBJ1-2	CASSQPRTGKAYGYTF
TRBV20-1	TRBJ1-1	CSARDLAGREAFF
TRBV28	TRBJ2-6	CASTPAGLRANVLTF
TRBV4-2	TRBJ2-2	CASSKWREGAGELFF
TRBV12-3/TRBV12-4	TRBJ2-5	CASNGQGMETQYF
TRBV12-3/TRBV12-4	TRBJ1-5	CASSLPGGVQPQHF
TRBV7-2	TRBJ1-1	CASSLGQGKNEAFF
TRBV6-5	TRBJ1-1	CASSADRRGQAFF
TRBV5-1	TRBJ1-1	CASREGSANTEAFF
TRBV20-1	TRBJ1-6	CSARSRGATGEAPLHF
TRBV29-1	TRBJ1-3	CSAWHPSGNTIYF
TRBV5-1	TRBJ2-6	CASSFRTGESSGANVLTF
TRBV4-1	TRBJ2-3	CASSQTFLGDTQYF
TRBV12-3/TRBV12-4	TRBJ1-1	CATKGPNTEAFF
TRBV15	TRBJ2-2	CATKAGRGPGELFF
TRBV20-1	TRBJ1-2	CSAQYGGTGNGYTF